The rows below give T cell receptor beta chains drawn from one sample of a study of cytomegalovirus exposure and HLA in healthy donors. Libraries were prepared by immunoSEQ multiplex PCR; TCRdb keeps only in-frame clonotypes and omits some of them. The sample has roughly 100,000 clones, 12% seen once. The source material was PBMCs. The receptors shown here come from a man aged 35 to 55 in good health and CMV-seropositive. The CDR3 runs from the conserved cysteine through the conserved F or W. The D gene is left open where the match is weak. Part of the rows lack a size; the others show once, few, many or a class for expanded clones.

v_gene	d_gene	j_gene	abundance	CDR3nt	CDR3aa
TRBV7-8	TRBD2	TRBJ2-1	.	TGTGCCAGCAGCCCTCAACTAGCGGGAGGGCCGGGGCTTAGGAATGAGCAGTTCTTC	CASSPQLAGGPGLRNEQFF
TRBV2	.	TRBJ1-2	.	TGTGCCAGCAGTCGTACCGGGACTGCATATGGCTACACCTTC	CASSRTGTAYGYTF
TRBV7-2	TRBD1	TRBJ1-1	many	TGTGCCAGCAGCTTAGGGGGGATGGACAGGGGGCTGGGTGCTTTCTTT	CASSLGGMDRGLGAFF
TRBV5-1	.	TRBJ2-7	.	TGCGCCAGCAGCTTGGTCTCTAGCGTATCCTACGAGAAGCAGTACTTC	CASSLVSSVSYEKQYF
TRBV27	TRBD1	TRBJ1-4	few	TGTGCCAGCAGGAGGGGGCGAGTTGAAAAACTGTTTTTT	CASRRGRVEKLFF
TRBV19	TRBD2	TRBJ2-7	.	TGTGCCAGTAGTTTCGGACTAGCGGAGACGCAGGACTTC	CASSFGLAETQDF
TRBV6-6	.	TRBJ1-2	few	TGTGCCAGCAGTTATCGGGGATCCGGCTACACCTTC	CASSYRGSGYTF
TRBV7-9	TRBD2	TRBJ2-7	few	TGTGCCAGCAGCTTAGGAGGGACTAGCGGGAGCACCCCCTACGAGCAGTACTTC	CASSLGGTSGSTPYEQYF
TRBV6-5	TRBD1	TRBJ2-1	.	TGTGCCAGCTCCGACAGGGGTGTACCAAATGAGCAGTTCTTC	CASSDRGVPNEQFF
TRBV6-5	TRBD1	TRBJ1-2	.	TGTGCCAGCAGCCGGGACAGGGGCTTCGGCGGCTACACCTTC	CASSRDRGFGGYTF
TRBV5-4	TRBD2	TRBJ2-1	.	TGTGCCAGCAGACGAGCGGGGGGGCGGAACAATGAGCAGTTCTTC	CASRRAGGRNNEQFF
TRBV15	.	TRBJ1-2	.	TGTGCCACCAGCAGAGACTTGACATATGGCTACACCTTC	CATSRDLTYGYTF
TRBV4-1	.	TRBJ2-1	.	TGCGCCACCGTGGGTTCGACCGACTCGGGCTACAATGAGCAGTTCTTC	CATVGSTDSGYNEQFF
TRBV5-6	.	TRBJ2-1	once	TGTGCCAGCAGCTTGGTATTAAACAATGAGCAGTTCTTC	CASSLVLNNEQFF
TRBV4-1	.	TRBJ2-7	few	TGCGCCAGCAGCCAAGAAGACAGGTCGGTTGACGAGCAGTACTTC	CASSQEDRSVDEQYF
TRBV28	.	TRBJ1-4	.	TGTGCCAGCAGTCCCAGTAGGAGATATTTT	CASSPSRRYF
TRBV28	.	TRBJ2-5	few	TGTGCCAGCAGTTTGCGGGATCCCGAGACCCAGTACTTC	CASSLRDPETQYF
TRBV29-1	.	TRBJ2-5	.	TGCAGCGTTGAAGATCTAGTAAAATTAGAGACCCAGTACTTC	CSVEDLVKLETQYF
TRBV19	.	TRBJ1-5	few	TGTGCCAGTAGTGCCTCGCCGGGTAGAAATCAGCCCCAGCATTTT	CASSASPGRNQPQHF
TRBV19	.	TRBJ2-1	few	TGTGCCAGTAGTCTTTTCATTCGAGGAGCAGATGAGCAGTTCTTC	CASSLFIRGADEQFF
TRBV11-2	TRBD1	TRBJ2-5	few	TGTGCCAGCAGCTCTCGACAGGGGGTCGAGACCCAGTACTTC	CASSSRQGVETQYF
TRBV2	TRBD1	TRBJ2-1	.	TGTGCCAGCAGCCACTCCGGGACAGGGGGCAGCGAGCAGTTCTTC	CASSHSGTGGSEQFF
TRBV18	TRBD2	TRBJ2-2	.	TGTGCCAGCTCACCAGCGGGGGGCGCAACGGTCGGGGAGCTGTTTTTT	CASSPAGGATVGELFF
TRBV11-2	TRBD1	TRBJ2-2	.	TGTGCCAGCACCTCTAACAGGGGAAACACCGGGGAGCTGTTTTTT	CASTSNRGNTGELFF
TRBV30	.	TRBJ1-1	few	TGTGCCTGGAGTGTACAAGGCGCAACAGGGCACACTGAAGCTTTCTTT	CAWSVQGATGHTEAFF
TRBV12-5	.	TRBJ1-1	few	TGTGCTAGTGCCCTAGGCACCGAGGGAACTGAAGCTTTCTTT	CASALGTEGTEAFF
TRBV28	TRBD2	TRBJ2-7	few	TGTGCCAGCAGTCAGGCGGGGGGCTACGAGCAGTACTTC	CASSQAGGYEQYF
TRBV6-5	.	TRBJ2-5	few	TGTGCCAGCAGCCAAATCACAGCCCAAGAGACCCAGTACTTC	CASSQITAQETQYF
TRBV9	TRBD2	TRBJ2-3	.	TGTGCCAGCAGCCGAAACACGCGGGAGGGGGCAGATACGCAGTATTTT	CASSRNTREGADTQYF
TRBV5-1	TRBD2	TRBJ2-1	.	TGCGCCAGCAGACGGACTAGCGGGAGTAGTGAGCAGTTCTTC	CASRRTSGSSEQFF
TRBV5-8	.	TRBJ2-5	few	TGTGCCAGCGGAGCGCGAGATTGGTACCAAGAGACCCAGTACTTC	CASGARDWYQETQYF
TRBV2	.	TRBJ2-5	.	TGTGCCAGCAGTCCGACAGGGAGGAAGGAGACCCAGTACTTC	CASSPTGRKETQYF
TRBV7-9	.	TRBJ2-3	few	TGTGCCAGCAGCTTAGATGGACACCTGCTAGATACGCAGTATTTT	CASSLDGHLLDTQYF
TRBV4-3	TRBD2	TRBJ2-1	few	TGCGCCAGCAGCCACTTGGGAGGGAACTCCTACAATGAGCAGTTCTTC	CASSHLGGNSYNEQFF
TRBV19	.	TRBJ2-7	few	TGTGCCAGTAGTATAAGGGGTGGGTACGAGCAGTACTTC	CASSIRGGYEQYF
TRBV6-6	TRBD2	TRBJ2-1	few	TGTGCCAGCAGTTACCAGCGGGAGGGCCGGTACAATGAGCAGTTCTTC	CASSYQREGRYNEQFF
TRBV10-3	.	TRBJ1-1	.	TGTGCCATCAGGATGCAGGTGCAGGGTAACACTGAAGCTTTCTTT	CAIRMQVQGNTEAFF
TRBV6-5	.	TRBJ2-7	.	TGTGCCAGCAGTTACGAACTTCTGGGGGCGATGTCCGAGCAGTACTTC	CASSYELLGAMSEQYF
TRBV6-6	.	TRBJ1-1	few	TGTGCCAGCAGTTATATACAGGGTGGAAGGACTGAAGCTTTCTTT	CASSYIQGGRTEAFF
TRBV5-6	TRBD2	TRBJ2-1	many	TGTGCCAGCAGCTTGGTGGTTAGCGGGGGCCACAATGAGCAGTTCTTC	CASSLVVSGGHNEQFF
TRBV28	TRBD1	TRBJ1-5	.	TGTGCCAGCAGCCGGGGACAGGTTAATCAGCCCCAGCATTTT	CASSRGQVNQPQHF
TRBV9	.	TRBJ2-3	.	TGTGCCAGCAGCGGTGACAGCCACTTTAGCACAGATACGCAGTATTTT	CASSGDSHFSTDTQYF
TRBV25-1	.	TRBJ2-7	.	TGTGCCAGCAGTGAATATGACAGGTCCTACGAGCAGTACTTC	CASSEYDRSYEQYF
TRBV4-1	.	TRBJ1-1	.	TGCGCCAGCAGCCAAGGAGGGGGGGTCACTGAAGCTTTCTTT	CASSQGGGVTEAFF
TRBV5-4	.	TRBJ1-3	.	TGTGCCAGCAGCTTGGACAGGGCTGGAAACACCATATATTTT	CASSLDRAGNTIYF
TRBV5-1	TRBD1	TRBJ2-5	.	TGCGCCAGCAGCCCCCGGACAGGGATGCAAGAGACCCAGTACTTC	CASSPRTGMQETQYF
TRBV10-3	.	TRBJ1-5	.	TGTGCCACCTGGGACACTAATCAGCCCCAGCATTTT	CATWDTNQPQHF
TRBV21-1	.	TRBJ1-1	few	TGTGCCAGCAGCAAACGGGGGTTGAACACTGAAGCTTTCTTT	CASSKRGLNTEAFF
TRBV7-9	.	TRBJ1-1	few	TGTGCCAGCAGCTCCGCATCCTCAGGATCTAACACTGAAGCTTTCTTT	CASSSASSGSNTEAFF
TRBV10-1	.	TRBJ2-1	.	TGCGCCAGCAGTGAGTCCAGAGGGTACAATGAGCAGTTCTTC	CASSESRGYNEQFF
TRBV6-1	.	TRBJ1-1	few	TGTGCCAGCAGTGTCTGGAGGACTGAAGCTTTCTTT	CASSVWRTEAFF